A single TCR beta chain is shown here with its context. Unique molecular identifiers featured in how the TCRbeta library was prepared. TCRdb itself ran the PCR reads through MiXCR, one entry per CDR3 protein. The sample yields about 340,000 distinct CDR3 sequences, approximately 10% seen once. The data belong to a study of T-cell reconstitution after alpha-beta-depleted transplantation in children. V was cut by 2 bases and J by 4 bases, with 2 bases left in between. This CDR3 contains 11 residues. Per the germline V gene, CDR1 is MNHEY and CDR2 is SVGEGT. The TCR sequence derives from a human donor who donated a stem cell graft to a child with acute lymphoblastic leukemia. Material: PBMCs from the stem cell graft donor, obtained from the stem cell graft. The V gene is TRBV6-2 or TRBV6-3, the J gene TRBJ1-1; D is undetermined. The CDR3 region has the DNA TGTGCCAGCAGTTACCCCACTGAAGCTTTCTTT. Translated, it gives CASSYPTEAFF.